A selection of T cell receptor beta chains follows, all from one sample in a study of OX40 agonist ivuxolimab in advanced cancers. Profiling relied on immunoSEQ multiplex PCR, and the TCRdb table lists in-frame clones only, not all of them. The sample lists fewer than 85,000 clones; approximately 87% were seen once. The sequencing used CD4+ or CD8+ T cells sorted from blood, collected in a trial of the OX40 agonist ivuxolimab. The origin of the receptors is an adult with an advanced solid tumor such as melanoma, head and neck, liver or kidney cancer. CDR3s include the opening cysteine and the closing phenylalanine or tryptophan. D genes are given only for firm matches. Clone size is shown for a subset of rows, as once, few, many or a class of expanded clone.

v_call	d_call	clone_size	j_call	cdr3_nt	cdr3_aa
TRBV27	TRBD2	-	TRBJ2-2	TGTGCCAGCAGTTTATGGGTCGGGGGGATCGCCGGGGAGCTGTTTTTT	CASSLWVGGIAGELFF
TRBV10-3	TRBD2	-	TRBJ2-2	TGTGCCACCATCCGGGGGGCGAACACCGGGGAGCTGTTTTTT	CATIRGANTGELFF
TRBV7-2	-	-	TRBJ2-7	TGTGCCAGCAGCTTAAACAACTACGGCGGGGAGCAGTACTTC	CASSLNNYGGEQYF
TRBV18	TRBD2	once	TRBJ2-1	TGTGCCAGCTCACCAGTAGCGGGGGGCCTATCCTACAATGAGCAGTTCTTC	CASSPVAGGLSYNEQFF
TRBV13	-	-	TRBJ2-7	TGTGCCAGCAGCTTACTCCGGCTCGTCGGGGGTAGGTACGAGCAGTACTTC	CASSLLRLVGGRYEQYF
TRBV2	TRBD1	-	TRBJ1-5	TGTGCCAGCGCGACAGGGGAGAATCAGCCCCAGCATTTT	CASATGENQPQHF
TRBV6-1	-	once	TRBJ1-1	TGTGCCAGCAGACCCCGTGGTTTCGACACTGAAGCTTTCTTT	CASRPRGFDTEAFF
TRBV30	TRBD2	-	TRBJ2-1	TGTGCCTGGAGTGTACCGGGCGGGGGTAGGTATGAGCAGTTCTTC	CAWSVPGGGRYEQFF
TRBV27	-	-	TRBJ1-1	TGTTCAACTCAAAAAGGGGGGTCTAGAATGAACACTGAAGCTTTCTTT	CSTQKGGSRMNTEAFF
TRBV29-1	-	-	TRBJ2-1	TGCAGCGTTGAAGATCCAATAGAGCAGTTCTTC	CSVEDPIEQFF
TRBV2	-	-	TRBJ2-5	TGTGCCAGCAGTGAAGCGTACGGGGAAGAGACCCAGTACTTC	CASSEAYGEETQYF
TRBV5-5	-	-	TRBJ1-2	TGTGCCAGCAGCTTGGAGACAGGTGGATTCTATGGCTACACCTTC	CASSLETGGFYGYTF
TRBV2	-	few	TRBJ2-7	TGTGCCAGCAGTGTCCGCTACGAGCAGTACTTC	CASSVRYEQYF
TRBV5-1	-	-	TRBJ1-2	TGCGCCAGCAGCTTGGGTGCGGGGGCTAACTATGGCTACACCTTC	CASSLGAGANYGYTF
TRBV27	TRBD1	-	TRBJ2-3	TGTGCCAGCAGTCCGACAGGGGGCGGGGGCACAGATACGCAGTATTTT	CASSPTGGGGTDTQYF
TRBV12-5	-	few	TRBJ1-6	TGTGCTAGTGGTCCCGCCGATTCACCCCTCCACTTT	CASGPADSPLHF
TRBV30	-	once	TRBJ1-4	TGTGCCTGGAGAACGGGTGGCACGCTTAATGAAAAACTGTTTTTT	CAWRTGGTLNEKLFF
TRBV5-6	-	-	TRBJ2-3	TGTGCCAGCAGCGCCCTGAGACTAGGCACAGATACGCAGTATTTT	CASSALRLGTDTQYF
TRBV7-2	-	once	TRBJ1-1	TGTGCCAGCAGCTTATTCTTCGGGGAGGGCACTGAAGCTTTCTTT	CASSLFFGEGTEAFF
TRBV2	-	-	TRBJ1-2	TGTGCCAGCAAACAGGGAGACTCCTCTGGCTACACCTTC	CASKQGDSSGYTF
TRBV7-2	-	-	TRBJ2-2	TGTGCCAGCAGCTCATCCGGGACGCCTCTAGCCGGGGAGCTGTTTTTT	CASSSSGTPLAGELFF
TRBV7-9	TRBD1	few	TRBJ2-7	TGTGCCAGCAGCCCGGACAGGGGGCATATGTACGAGCAGTACTTC	CASSPDRGHMYEQYF
TRBV7-3	TRBD2	-	TRBJ2-1	TGTGCCAGCAGCCAAAGCGGGGGGATTTACAATGAGCAGTTCTTC	CASSQSGGIYNEQFF
TRBV9	-	-	TRBJ2-1	TGTGCCAGCAGCTCCGCCCCGACAGTGGACAATGAGCAGTTCTTC	CASSSAPTVDNEQFF
TRBV13	-	-	TRBJ2-7	TGTGCCAGCTCCCCCCCGCGGGGGCCCTCCTACGAGCAGTACTTC	CASSPPRGPSYEQYF
TRBV4-1	-	-	TRBJ1-5	TGCGCCAGCAGCCAAGACGAGGGGAAAGGCTATCAGCCCCAGCATTTT	CASSQDEGKGYQPQHF
TRBV19	-	few	TRBJ1-5	TGTGCCAGTAGTATAGGAGTGTTGAATAGCAATCAGCCCCAGCATTTT	CASSIGVLNSNQPQHF
TRBV30	-	-	TRBJ1-2	TGTGCCTGGAGTATTGGGGGGCTCGGCTATGGCTACACCTTC	CAWSIGGLGYGYTF
TRBV10-2	TRBD1	once	TRBJ2-3	TGCGCCAGCAGTGAGACGACAGGGCCAGATACGCAGTATTTT	CASSETTGPDTQYF
TRBV7-9	-	-	TRBJ1-1	TGTGCCAGCAGCTTAGGGGAACGGGCTTTCTTT	CASSLGERAFF
TRBV7-6	-	-	TRBJ1-3	TGTGCCAGCAGCCAAAGCCGTGCTGGAAACACCATATATTTT	CASSQSRAGNTIYF
TRBV6-6	TRBD1	-	TRBJ1-1	TGTGCCAGCAGCCCCCAGGGGGGCATGGCTTTCTTT	CASSPQGGMAFF
TRBV2	-	-	TRBJ1-1	TGTGCCACCGAAAGGAACGGCGGACTGGTGAACACTGAAGCTTTCTTT	CATERNGGLVNTEAFF
TRBV4-1	-	-	TRBJ1-6	TGCGCCAGCAGCCAGGGCCCAGGAATCCCCAATTCACCCCTCCACTTT	CASSQGPGIPNSPLHF
TRBV7-2	-	-	TRBJ1-2	TGTGCCAGCAGCGCTCGAATGGAGGGCTGGGATGGCTACACCTTC	CASSARMEGWDGYTF
TRBV10-3	-	-	TRBJ2-5	TGTGCCATCAGTGAGTCAGGACCCTCCGGGGAGACCCAGTACTTC	CAISESGPSGETQYF
TRBV29-1	-	-	TRBJ1-1	TGCAGCGTTGAAGTGGCCCTCTCCACTGAAGCTTTCTTT	CSVEVALSTEAFF
TRBV30	TRBD2	-	TRBJ2-1	TGTGCCTGGAACCGGCCGGGAGGCAATGAGCAGTTCTTC	CAWNRPGGNEQFF
TRBV15	TRBD2	-	TRBJ2-1	TGTGCCACCAGCTTGAATAGCGGGGTATACGGTGAGCAGTTCTTC	CATSLNSGVYGEQFF
TRBV30	TRBD2	-	TRBJ2-1	TGTGCCTACAACACCGGGACTAGCGGGGGCGGCCAGCAGTTCTTC	CAYNTGTSGGGQQFF
TRBV7-2	-	once	TRBJ2-1	TGTGCCAGCAGCTTAGACATGGGTGTTGAGCAGTTCTTC	CASSLDMGVEQFF
TRBV18	-	once	TRBJ2-2	TGTGCCAGCACGAAGCTTGGGGCCCCTACCGGGGAGCTGTTTTTT	CASTKLGAPTGELFF
TRBV11-2	-	-	TRBJ2-5	TGTGCCAGCAGCTGGGGTAGGCAAGAGACCCAGTACTTC	CASSWGRQETQYF
TRBV4-3	-	many	TRBJ2-5	TGCGCCAGCAGCCAAGAGGCACAAATCCCACAAGAGACCCAGTACTTC	CASSQEAQIPQETQYF